This TCR beta chain stems from a study of blood T cell repertoires in COVID-19. The overall study: There were acute and convalescent COVID-19 samples, and they came from the United States, Italy and Spain.

The CDR3 runs to 14 residues. J gave up 8 bases and V 0 bases, and 2 bases lay outside the gene matches. The germline gives CDR1 KGHSH, CDR2 LQKENI. Sequencing used immunoSEQ multiplex PCR; TCRdb keeps in-frame clones, though not all of them. Of some 200,000 clones in the sample, roughly nine tenths are singletons; the top ten hold more than 3%. Participants were aged about 18 to 100 years from about two dozen US areas. This sequence originates from a woman aged 18-30 years in a cohort exposed to, infected with or recovered from COVID-19 (not recorded which). Sequencing was performed on PBMCs or T cells enriched from blood (not recorded which). V and J are TRBV18 and TRBJ2-1; 9 bases fit TRBD2. Here the CDR3 reads CASSPPASGDEQFF. CDR3 nucleotides: TGTGCCAGCTCACCACCCGCTAGCGGGGATGAGCAGTTCTTC. The variable domain in full, completed from reference TRBV18 and TRBJ2-1, reads NAGVMQNPRHLVRRRGQEARLRCSPMKGHSHVYWYRQLPEEGLKFMVYLQKENIIDESGMPKERFSAEFPKEGPSILRIQQVVRGDSAAYFCASSPPASGDEQFFGPGTRLTVL.